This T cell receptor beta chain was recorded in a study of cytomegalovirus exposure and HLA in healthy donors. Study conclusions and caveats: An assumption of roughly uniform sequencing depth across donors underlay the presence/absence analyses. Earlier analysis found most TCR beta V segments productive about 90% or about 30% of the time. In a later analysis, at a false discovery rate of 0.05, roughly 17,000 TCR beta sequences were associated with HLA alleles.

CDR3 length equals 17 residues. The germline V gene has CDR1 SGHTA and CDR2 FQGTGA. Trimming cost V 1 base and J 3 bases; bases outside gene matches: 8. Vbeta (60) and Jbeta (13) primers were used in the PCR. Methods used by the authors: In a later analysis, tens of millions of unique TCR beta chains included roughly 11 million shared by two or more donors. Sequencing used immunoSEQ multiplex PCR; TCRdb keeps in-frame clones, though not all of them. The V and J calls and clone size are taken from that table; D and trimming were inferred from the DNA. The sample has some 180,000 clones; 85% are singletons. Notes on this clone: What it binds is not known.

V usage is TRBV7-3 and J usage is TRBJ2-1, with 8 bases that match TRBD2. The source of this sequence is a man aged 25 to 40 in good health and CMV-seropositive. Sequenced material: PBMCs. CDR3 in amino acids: CASSLIGAGGLYNEQFF. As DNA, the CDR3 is TGTGCCAGCAGCTTAATTGGGGCGGGAGGCCTCTACAATGAGCAGTTCTTC.